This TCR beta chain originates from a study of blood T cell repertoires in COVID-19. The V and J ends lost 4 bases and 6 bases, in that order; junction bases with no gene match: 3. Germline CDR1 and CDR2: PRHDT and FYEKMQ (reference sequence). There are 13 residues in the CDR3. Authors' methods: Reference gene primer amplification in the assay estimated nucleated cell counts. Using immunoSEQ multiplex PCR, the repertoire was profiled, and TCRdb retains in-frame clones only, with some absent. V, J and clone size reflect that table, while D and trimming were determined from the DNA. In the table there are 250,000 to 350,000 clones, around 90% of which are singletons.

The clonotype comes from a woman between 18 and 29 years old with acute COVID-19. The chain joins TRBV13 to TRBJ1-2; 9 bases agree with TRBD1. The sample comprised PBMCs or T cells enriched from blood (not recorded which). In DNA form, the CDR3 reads TGTGCCAGCAGCTACGGACAGGGGAATGGCTACACCTTC. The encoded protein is CASSYGQGNGYTF.